This T cell receptor beta chain was retrieved from a study of metastatic and nonmetastatic thyroid tumors. Study-level information: Across blood and tumor or nodule tissue, repertoires from malignant and benign thyroid patients were compared with one another.

In this sample, this clone turned up a few times. As yet, its antigen is unknown. In the original workflow: The authors used CDR3 differences across clinicopathological groups to build a distant-metastasis classifier for papillary thyroid cancer. Via MiXCR, TCRdb re-called the PCR reads. Clone size and V and J calls follow TCRdb, not the original study. Of over 40,000 clones listed, roughly a quarter were seen once; the top ten hold around 3.6%. Study outcomes and limitations: According to reports, the diversity of TCR beta was significantly higher in malignant thyroid tumors than in benign nodules, and this held in both blood and tumor samples.

J was trimmed by 4 bases and V by 5 bases; bases with no gene match: 0. The CDR3 covers 11 residues. Germline assignment: CDR1 GTSNPN and CDR2 SVGIG (reference sequence). Ahead of thyroid surgery, no patient had received treatment of any kind. The V and J genes are TRBV30 and TRBJ1-2, with 8 bases identical to TRBD1. Sequencing was done on a sample of blood. The TCR comes from a male donor with papillary thyroid cancer or a benign thyroid nodule (not recorded which). Some clones in this sample may be carry-over from other donors' samples. In nucleotides, the CDR3 is TGTGCCTGGGACAGGGGCTATGGCTACACCTTC. Translation gives CAWDRGYGYTF. The full variable domain, in which reference TRBV30 and TRBJ1-2 provide the parts outside the CDR3, is SQTIHQWPATLVQPVGSPLSLECTVEGTSNPNLYWYRQAAGRGLQLLFYSVGIGQISSEVPQNLSASRPQDRQFILSSKKLLLSDSGFYLCAWDRGYGYTFGSGTRLTVV.